This is a list of T cell receptor beta chains from one sample in a study of blood T cell repertoires in COVID-19. The table came from immunoSEQ multiplex PCR; TCRdb's copy has only in-frame clones and leaves some out. The sample has about 230,000 clones, approximately 83% seen once. The sequencing input was peripheral blood. Receptors were obtained from a man in his fifties or sixties with active or convalescent COVID-19. Both conserved end residues are part of each CDR3. A D gene is named only where the DNA matches it firmly. Rows give clone size only sometimes, using once, few, many, or a class for an expanded clone.

CDR3 DNA,CDR3 protein,V gene,J gene,D gene,clone size
TGTGCCAGCAGTTTATCGTATCCCGGGGAGCTGTTTTTT,CASSLSYPGELFF,TRBV27,TRBJ2-2,-,-
TGCGCCAGCAGCCAGGGACTAGTTGGCACCGGGGAGCTGTTTTTT,CASSQGLVGTGELFF,TRBV4-3,TRBJ2-2,TRBD2,-
TGTGCCAGCAGCCCCTCACAGGGATCGAACACTGAAGCTTTCTTT,CASSPSQGSNTEAFF,TRBV3-1/TRBV3-2,TRBJ1-1,-,-
TGTGCCAGCAGCAAATCTAGCGGGGGCTCCTACGAGCAGTACTTC,CASSKSSGGSYEQYF,TRBV5-4,TRBJ2-7,TRBD2,-
TGTGCCAGCAGCTTAGCGAGCTCTGGGGCCAACGTCCTGACTTTC,CASSLASSGANVLTF,TRBV7-2,TRBJ2-6,-,-
TGTGCCAGCAGCTCCCCGACAGGGCCGGGAAACACCATATATTTT,CASSSPTGPGNTIYF,TRBV7-9,TRBJ1-3,TRBD1,few
TGTGCCAGCAGCCGAAGAACCCCCCTCAGCGGGGGGGGTAGTGAGCAGTTCTTC,CASSRRTPLSGGGSEQFF,TRBV3-1/TRBV3-2,TRBJ2-1,TRBD2,-
TGTGCCAGCAGATCGTCAGGACAGGGGCGCGGCTACACCTTC,CASRSSGQGRGYTF,TRBV28,TRBJ1-2,TRBD1,-
TGTGCCAGCAGTGAGGCAGTCAGGGGACGGAACACCATATATTTT,CASSEAVRGRNTIYF,TRBV6-1,TRBJ1-3,-,-
TGTGCCAGCAGCAAATCTGGGACAGCCCCTTTCTATGGCTACACCTTC,CASSKSGTAPFYGYTF,TRBV21-1,TRBJ1-2,-,few
TGTGCCAGCAGTCTCATTAGCGGGGCCAACTCCTACGAGCAGTACTTC,CASSLISGANSYEQYF,TRBV27,TRBJ2-7,TRBD2,-
TGTGCCAGCAGCGCGGGAATGAACACTGAAGCTTTCTTT,CASSAGMNTEAFF,TRBV6-5,TRBJ1-1,-,-
TGCGCCAGCAGCTTGGTTACTAGCGGGGAGGATACGCAGTATTTT,CASSLVTSGEDTQYF,TRBV5-1,TRBJ2-3,TRBD2,-
TGTGCCAGCAGCCAAGTGGAGACGGGGGGGCCTCGTAATTCACCCCTCCACTTT,CASSQVETGGPRNSPLHF,TRBV3-1/TRBV3-2,TRBJ1-6,-,-
TGTGCCAGCACCGGGGACAGTTTTAACACTGAAGCTTTCTTT,CASTGDSFNTEAFF,TRBV28,TRBJ1-1,TRBD1,few
TGTGCCAGCAGCCCTACGGGACAGGGGTCGGAGCCCCAGCATTTT,CASSPTGQGSEPQHF,TRBV7-3,TRBJ1-5,TRBD1,-
TGTGCCAGCAGCTTGGGGCCGGGTGGCTACACCTTC,CASSLGPGGYTF,TRBV7-9,TRBJ1-2,-,-
TGTGCCAGCAGCTTAACTGGGGCCCAATACTATGGCTACACCTTC,CASSLTGAQYYGYTF,TRBV7-9,TRBJ1-2,-,-
TGTGCCAGCAGCTTAGGTCTGGCGGGGGCCCCCACAGATACGCAGTATTTT,CASSLGLAGAPTDTQYF,TRBV11-2,TRBJ2-3,-,-
TGTGCCAGCAGCTTAATGCAGGCAAACACTGAAGCTTTCTTT,CASSLMQANTEAFF,TRBV7-9,TRBJ1-1,-,once
TGTGCCAGCAGTCCGCGGACAGGGCCCTCAAACACAGATACGCAGTATTTT,CASSPRTGPSNTDTQYF,TRBV27,TRBJ2-3,TRBD1,-
TGTGCCAGCAGCCAAGGGGACAGGGACAGTTCACCCCTCCACTTT,CASSQGDRDSSPLHF,TRBV3-1/TRBV3-2,TRBJ1-6,TRBD1,once
TGTGCCAGTAGTATAGCCGAGGATTCACCCCTCCACTTT,CASSIAEDSPLHF,TRBV19,TRBJ1-6,-,-
TGTGCCACCAGCAGAGATCTGGGGACTCCTAACTATGGCTACACCTTC,CATSRDLGTPNYGYTF,TRBV15,TRBJ1-2,-,-
TGTGCCAGCTTTGGACACACCTACGAGCAGTACTTC,CASFGHTYEQYF,TRBV28,TRBJ2-7,-,-
TGTGCCAGCAGTTGGGCAGGAAACACTGAAGCTTTCTTT,CASSWAGNTEAFF,TRBV6-6,TRBJ1-1,-,-
TGTGCCAGCAGTGCCCGACAGGGCTTTAATTCACCCCTCCACTTT,CASSARQGFNSPLHF,TRBV28,TRBJ1-6,TRBD1,-
TGCAGCGTTGATGTCTTTAACTATGGCTACACCTTC,CSVDVFNYGYTF,TRBV29-1,TRBJ1-2,-,-
TGCAGCGTCGACAGGACAGGGAGAGGCACTGAAGCTTTCTTT,CSVDRTGRGTEAFF,TRBV29-1,TRBJ1-1,TRBD1,-
TGTGCCAGCTCGTCCTACAGGGGAGGCACCGGGGAGCTGTTTTTT,CASSSYRGGTGELFF,TRBV2,TRBJ2-2,-,once
TGTGCCAGCAGCCAAGACGGGACAATGAACACTGAAGCTTTCTTT,CASSQDGTMNTEAFF,TRBV3-1/TRBV3-2,TRBJ1-1,-,-
TGTGCCAGCACCCTCGGGTGGACAGATACGCAGTATTTT,CASTLGWTDTQYF,TRBV6-6,TRBJ2-3,-,-
TGTGCCAGCGCCTGGGCTGCTGGAAACACCATATATTTT,CASAWAAGNTIYF,TRBV27,TRBJ1-3,-,few
TGTGCCAGTAGTATTGAGCAGGGCTCTTATGGCTACACCTTC,CASSIEQGSYGYTF,TRBV19,TRBJ1-2,-,-
TGTGCCAGCAGCCCCTGGACTAGCGGGAACACCGGGGAGCTGTTTTTT,CASSPWTSGNTGELFF,TRBV7-2,TRBJ2-2,TRBD2,-